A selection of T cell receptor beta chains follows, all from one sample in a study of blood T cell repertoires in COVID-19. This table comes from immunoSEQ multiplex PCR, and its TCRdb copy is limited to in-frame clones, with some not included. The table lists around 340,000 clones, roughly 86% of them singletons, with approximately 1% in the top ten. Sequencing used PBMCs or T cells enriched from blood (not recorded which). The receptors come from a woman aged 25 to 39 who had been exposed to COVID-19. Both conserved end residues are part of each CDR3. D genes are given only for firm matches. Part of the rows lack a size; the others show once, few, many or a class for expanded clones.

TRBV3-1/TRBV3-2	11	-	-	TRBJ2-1	TGTGCCAGCAGCCAGGCGAGGGAGCAGTTCTTC	CASSQAREQFF
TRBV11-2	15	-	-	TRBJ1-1	TGTGCCAGCAGCTTGAGCCACTACTCACGGACTGAAGCTTTCTTT	CASSLSHYSRTEAFF
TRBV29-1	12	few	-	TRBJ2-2	TGCAGCGTTGAAGGAGGGGGCGGGGAGCTGTTTTTT	CSVEGGGGELFF
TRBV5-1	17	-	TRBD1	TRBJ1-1	TGCGCCAGCAGCTTGGGGGACAGGGGCCTGGAGAAGACTGAAGCTTTCTTT	CASSLGDRGLEKTEAFF
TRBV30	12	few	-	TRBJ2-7	TGTGCCTGGAGTGGATTTAGCGGCGAGCAGTACTTC	CAWSGFSGEQYF
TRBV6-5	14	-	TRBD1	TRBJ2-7	TGTGCCAGCAGTCCGGGACAGAGCTCCTACGAGCAGTACTTC	CASSPGQSSYEQYF
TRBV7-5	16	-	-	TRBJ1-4	TGTGCCAGAAGCTTAGATGACCGGGGAACTAATGAAAAACTGTTTTTT	CARSLDDRGTNEKLFF
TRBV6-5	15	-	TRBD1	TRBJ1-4	TGTGCCAGCCTCCCCCCGACAGGGAGTAATGAAAAACTGTTTTTT	CASLPPTGSNEKLFF
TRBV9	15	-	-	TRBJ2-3	TGTGCCAGCAGCGTTGAGGGGGTCCGCACAGATACGCAGTATTTT	CASSVEGVRTDTQYF
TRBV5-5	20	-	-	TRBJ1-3	TGTGCCAGCAGCTTGGCCAGAAGGGTGGGGACGGACTACTCTGGAAACACCATATATTTT	CASSLARRVGTDYSGNTIYF
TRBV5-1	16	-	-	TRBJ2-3	TGCGCCAGCAGCTTGGCCGAGGGACTGAGCACAGATACGCAGTATTTT	CASSLAEGLSTDTQYF
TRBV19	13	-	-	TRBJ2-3	TGTGCCAGTAGTACGGCAGGTACAGATACGCAGTATTTT	CASSTAGTDTQYF
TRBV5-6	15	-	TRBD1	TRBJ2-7	TGTGCCAGCGGTGAGTCCGGGACAGGGGGATACGAGCAGTACTTC	CASGESGTGGYEQYF
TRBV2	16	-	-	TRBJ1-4	TGTGCCAGCAGCCTATCTGGGGGGGTAGGGGATGAAAAACTGTTTTTT	CASSLSGGVGDEKLFF
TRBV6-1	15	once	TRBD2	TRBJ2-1	TGTGCCAGCAGTGAAGCTAGCGGGAGTTACAATGAGCAGTTCTTC	CASSEASGSYNEQFF
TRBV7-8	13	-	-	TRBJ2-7	TGTGCCAGCAGCCGCGGTGAGACCTACGAGCAGTACTTC	CASSRGETYEQYF
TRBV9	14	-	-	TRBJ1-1	TGTGCCAGCAGCGTAGCTACCTTAGGGGCTGAAGCTTTCTTT	CASSVATLGAEAFF
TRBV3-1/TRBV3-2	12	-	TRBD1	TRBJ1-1	TGTGCCAGCAGCCCTGGACAGGGACAAGCTTTCTTT	CASSPGQGQAFF
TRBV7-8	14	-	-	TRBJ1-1	TGTGCCAGCAGCCCTGTGGGCCGACAGGTTGAAGCTTTCTTT	CASSPVGRQVEAFF
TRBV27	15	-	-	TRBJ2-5	TGTGCCAGCAGTTTATTTGAGGATCATGGAGAGACCCAGTACTTC	CASSLFEDHGETQYF
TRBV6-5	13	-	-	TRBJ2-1	TGTGCCAGCAAGCCAGGCTCCTACAATGAGCAGTTCTTC	CASKPGSYNEQFF
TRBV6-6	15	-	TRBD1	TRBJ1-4	TGTGCCAGCAGTTACGAGGGACAGCTGAATGAAAAACTGTTTTTT	CASSYEGQLNEKLFF
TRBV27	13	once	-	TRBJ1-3	TGTGCCAGCAAACCAGCGGCGGGAAACACCATATATTTT	CASKPAAGNTIYF
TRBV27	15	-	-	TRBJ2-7	TGTGCCAGCAGTTTAGTGGGCAGGGGCCTTATTGAGCAGTACTTC	CASSLVGRGLIEQYF
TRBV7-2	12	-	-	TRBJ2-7	TGTGCCAGCAGAAAGACAGGTTACGAGCAGTACTTC	CASRKTGYEQYF
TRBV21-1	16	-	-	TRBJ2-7	TGTGCCAGCAGCAAAGAAAGGACAGGGGGCGCCTACGAGCAGTACTTC	CASSKERTGGAYEQYF
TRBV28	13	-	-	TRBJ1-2	TGTGCCAGCAGGCGGGGGGCGCGGAAGGGCTACACCTTC	CASRRGARKGYTF
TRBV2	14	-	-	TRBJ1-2	TGTGCCAGCAACTACGGGGAGGCTAACTATGGCTACACCTTC	CASNYGEANYGYTF
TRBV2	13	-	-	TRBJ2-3	TGTGCCAGCAGTGGACAAAAATCAGATACGCAGTATTTT	CASSGQKSDTQYF
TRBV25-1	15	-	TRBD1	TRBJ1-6	TGTGCCAGCAGTGAATTCGGGACAGCGAATTCACCCCTCCACTTT	CASSEFGTANSPLHF
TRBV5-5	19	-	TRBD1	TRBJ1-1	TGTGCCAGCAGCCCCCGCCAGGGGGGAAATCCAAGTATGAACACTGAAGCTTTCTTT	CASSPRQGGNPSMNTEAFF
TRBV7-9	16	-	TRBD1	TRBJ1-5	TGTGCCAGCAGCTTCGGGACAGGGGCGTTAGATCAGCCCCAGCATTTT	CASSFGTGALDQPQHF
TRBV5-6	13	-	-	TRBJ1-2	TGTGCCAGCAGCTTGCAAGGGGCCTATGGCTACACCTTC	CASSLQGAYGYTF
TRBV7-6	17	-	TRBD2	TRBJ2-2	TGTGCCAGCAGCCCTAGTCGCACTAGCGGGAGAACCGGGGAGCTGTTTTTT	CASSPSRTSGRTGELFF
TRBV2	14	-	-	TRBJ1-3	TGTGCCGGAGAAGGGGAGGACTCTGGAAACACCATATATTTT	CAGEGEDSGNTIYF
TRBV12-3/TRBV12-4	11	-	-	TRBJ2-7	TGTGCCAGCTCAGGGCAGTACGAGCAGTACTTC	CASSGQYEQYF
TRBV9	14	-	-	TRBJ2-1	TGTGCCAGCAGCGTAGTAGGCAGGGGCAATGAGCAGTTCTTC	CASSVVGRGNEQFF
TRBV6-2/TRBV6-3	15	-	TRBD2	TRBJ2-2	TGTGCCAGCAGTTTACTAGCGGCAAACACCGGGGAGCTGTTTTTT	CASSLLAANTGELFF
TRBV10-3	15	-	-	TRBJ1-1	TGTGCCATCAGTGAAGACAAGGGGGTGAGCACTGAAGCTTTCTTT	CAISEDKGVSTEAFF
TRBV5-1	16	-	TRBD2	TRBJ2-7	TGCGCCAGCAGCTTGGATCCGGGGAGGGCCGCCTACGAGCAGTACTTC	CASSLDPGRAAYEQYF
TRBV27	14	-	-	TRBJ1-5	TGTGCCAGCAGGGGGGGACGAAGCAATCAGCCCCAGCATTTT	CASRGGRSNQPQHF
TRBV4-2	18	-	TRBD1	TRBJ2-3	TGTGCCAGCATGGGGGAACAGGGGGCAAGTTCTAGCACAGATACGCAGTATTTT	CASMGEQGASSSTDTQYF